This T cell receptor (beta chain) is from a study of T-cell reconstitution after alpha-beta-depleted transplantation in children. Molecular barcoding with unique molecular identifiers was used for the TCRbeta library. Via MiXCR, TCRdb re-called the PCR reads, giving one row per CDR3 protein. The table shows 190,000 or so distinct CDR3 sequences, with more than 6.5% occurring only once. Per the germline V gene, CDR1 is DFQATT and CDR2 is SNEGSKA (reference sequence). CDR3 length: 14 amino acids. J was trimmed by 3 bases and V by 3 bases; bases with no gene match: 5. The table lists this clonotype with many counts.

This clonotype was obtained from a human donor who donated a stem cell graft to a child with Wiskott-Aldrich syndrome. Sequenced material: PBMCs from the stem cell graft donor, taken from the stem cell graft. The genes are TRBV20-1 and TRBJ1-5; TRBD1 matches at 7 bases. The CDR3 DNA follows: TGCAGTGCTAGTAGGGACAGTTTCAATCAGCCCCAGCATTTT. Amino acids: CSASRDSFNQPQHF.